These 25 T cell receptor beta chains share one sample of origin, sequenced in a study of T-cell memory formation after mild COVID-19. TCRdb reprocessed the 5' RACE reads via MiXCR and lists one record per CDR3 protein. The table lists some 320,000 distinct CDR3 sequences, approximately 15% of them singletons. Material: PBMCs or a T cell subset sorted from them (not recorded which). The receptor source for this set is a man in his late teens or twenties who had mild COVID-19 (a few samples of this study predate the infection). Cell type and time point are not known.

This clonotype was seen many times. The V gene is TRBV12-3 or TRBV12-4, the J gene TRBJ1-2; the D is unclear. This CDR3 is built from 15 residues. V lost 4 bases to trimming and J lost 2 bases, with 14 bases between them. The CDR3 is CASSSSGGINYGYTF. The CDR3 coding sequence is TGTGCCAGCAGTTCCTCGGGAGGTATAAACTATGGCTACACCTTC.

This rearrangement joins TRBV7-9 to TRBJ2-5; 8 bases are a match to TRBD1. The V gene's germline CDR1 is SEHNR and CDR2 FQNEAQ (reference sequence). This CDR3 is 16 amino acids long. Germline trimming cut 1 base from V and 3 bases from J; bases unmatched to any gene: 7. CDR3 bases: TGTGCCAGCAGCTTAGTCTGGGACAGGTTTGAAGAGACCCAGTACTTC. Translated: CASSLVWDRFEETQYF.

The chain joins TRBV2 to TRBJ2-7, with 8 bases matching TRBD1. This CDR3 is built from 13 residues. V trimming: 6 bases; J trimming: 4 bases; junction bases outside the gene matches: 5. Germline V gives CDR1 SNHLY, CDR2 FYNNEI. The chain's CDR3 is CASRRQGRYEQYV. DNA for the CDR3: TGTGCCAGCAGACGACAGGGGAGGTACGAGCAGTACGTC.

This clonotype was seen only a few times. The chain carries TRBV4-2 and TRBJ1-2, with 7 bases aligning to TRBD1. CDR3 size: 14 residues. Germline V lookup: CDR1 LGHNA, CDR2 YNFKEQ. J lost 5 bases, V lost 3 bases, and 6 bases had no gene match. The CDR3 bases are TGTGCCAGCAGCCACGATTTGGGACAGTATGGCTACACCTTC. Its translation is CASSHDLGQYGYTF.

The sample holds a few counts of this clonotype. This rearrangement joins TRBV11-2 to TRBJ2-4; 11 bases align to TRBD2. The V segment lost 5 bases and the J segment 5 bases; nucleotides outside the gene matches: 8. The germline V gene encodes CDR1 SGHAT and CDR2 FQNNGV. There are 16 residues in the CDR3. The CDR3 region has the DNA TGTGCCAGCAGCCCCTTAGCGGGGGGGCCGGAAAACATTCAGTACTTC. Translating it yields CASSPLAGGPENIQYF.

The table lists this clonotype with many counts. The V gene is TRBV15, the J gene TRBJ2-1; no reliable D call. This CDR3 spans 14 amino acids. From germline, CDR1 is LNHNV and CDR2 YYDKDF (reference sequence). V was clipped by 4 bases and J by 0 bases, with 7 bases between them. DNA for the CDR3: TGTGCCACCAGCATCCAGAGCTCCTACAATGAGCAGTTCTTC. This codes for CATSIQSSYNEQFF.

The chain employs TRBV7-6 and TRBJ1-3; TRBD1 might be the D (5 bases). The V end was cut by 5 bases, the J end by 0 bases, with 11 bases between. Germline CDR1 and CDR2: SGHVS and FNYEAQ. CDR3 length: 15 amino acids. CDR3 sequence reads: CASSLGRSSGNTIYF. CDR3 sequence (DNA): TGTGCCAGCAGCCTGGGACGGAGCTCTGGAAACACCATATATTTT.

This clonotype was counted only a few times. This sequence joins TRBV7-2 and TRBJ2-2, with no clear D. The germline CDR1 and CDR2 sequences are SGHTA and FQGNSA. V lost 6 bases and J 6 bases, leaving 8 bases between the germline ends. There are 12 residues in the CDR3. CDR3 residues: CASSGVPGELFF. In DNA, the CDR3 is TGTGCCAGCAGTGGGGTTCCCGGGGAGCTGTTTTTT.

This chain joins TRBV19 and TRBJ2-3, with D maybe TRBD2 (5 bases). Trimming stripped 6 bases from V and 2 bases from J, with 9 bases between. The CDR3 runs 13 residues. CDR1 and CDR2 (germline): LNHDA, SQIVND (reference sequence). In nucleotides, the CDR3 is TGTGCCAGTAGGCTAGGACTCACAGATACGCAGTATTTT. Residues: CASRLGLTDTQYF. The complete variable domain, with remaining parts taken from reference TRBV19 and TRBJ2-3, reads DGGITQSPKYLFRKEGQNVTLSCEQNLNHDAMYWYRQDPGQGLRLIYYSQIVNDFQKGDIAEGYSVSREKKESFPLTVTSAQKNPTAFYLCASRLGLTDTQYFGPGTRLTVL.

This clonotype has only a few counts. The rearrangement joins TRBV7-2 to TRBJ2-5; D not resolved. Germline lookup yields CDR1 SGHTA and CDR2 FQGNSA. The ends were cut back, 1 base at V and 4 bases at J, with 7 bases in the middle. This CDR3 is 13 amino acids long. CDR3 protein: CASSLDFVETQYF. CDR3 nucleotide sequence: TGTGCCAGCAGCTTAGACTTCGTAGAGACCCAGTACTTC.

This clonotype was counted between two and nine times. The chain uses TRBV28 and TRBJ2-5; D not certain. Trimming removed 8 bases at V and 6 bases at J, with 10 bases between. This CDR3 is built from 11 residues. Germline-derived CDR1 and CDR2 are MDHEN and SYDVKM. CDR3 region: CASAFSQTQYF. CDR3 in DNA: TGTGCCAGCGCTTTTTCTCAGACCCAGTACTTC.

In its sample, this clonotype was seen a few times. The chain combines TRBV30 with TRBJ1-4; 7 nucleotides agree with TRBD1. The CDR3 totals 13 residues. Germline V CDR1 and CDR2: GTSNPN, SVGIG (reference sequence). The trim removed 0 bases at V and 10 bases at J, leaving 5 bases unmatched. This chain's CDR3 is CAWSVQGSGKLFF. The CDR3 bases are TGTGCCTGGAGTGTACAGGGGAGCGGAAAACTGTTTTTT.

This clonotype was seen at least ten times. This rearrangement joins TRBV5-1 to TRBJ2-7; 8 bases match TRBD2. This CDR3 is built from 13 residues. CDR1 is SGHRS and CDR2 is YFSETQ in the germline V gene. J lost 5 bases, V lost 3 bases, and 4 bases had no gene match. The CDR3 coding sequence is TGCGCCAGCAGCTCGGGGGGGCTGAACGAGCAGTACTTC. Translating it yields CASSSGGLNEQYF.

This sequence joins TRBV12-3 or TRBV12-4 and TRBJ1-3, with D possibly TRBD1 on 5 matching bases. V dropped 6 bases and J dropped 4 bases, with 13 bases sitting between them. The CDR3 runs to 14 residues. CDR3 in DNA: TGTGCCAGCAGACTAGGGACGGCGGGAAACACCATATATTTT. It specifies CASRLGTAGNTIYF.

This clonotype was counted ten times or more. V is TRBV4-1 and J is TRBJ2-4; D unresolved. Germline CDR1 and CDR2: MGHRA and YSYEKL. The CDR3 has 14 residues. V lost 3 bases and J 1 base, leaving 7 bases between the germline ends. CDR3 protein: CASSQWKAKNIQYF. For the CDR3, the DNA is TGCGCCAGCAGCCAGTGGAAGGCCAAAAACATTCAGTACTTC.

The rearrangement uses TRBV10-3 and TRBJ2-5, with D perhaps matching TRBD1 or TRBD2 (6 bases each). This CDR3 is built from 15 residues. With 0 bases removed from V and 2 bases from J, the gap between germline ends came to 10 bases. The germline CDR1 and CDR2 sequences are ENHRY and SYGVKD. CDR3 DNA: TGTGCCATCAGTGAGTCTCCGGGGGCGCAAGAGACCCAGTACTTC. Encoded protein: CAISESPGAQETQYF.

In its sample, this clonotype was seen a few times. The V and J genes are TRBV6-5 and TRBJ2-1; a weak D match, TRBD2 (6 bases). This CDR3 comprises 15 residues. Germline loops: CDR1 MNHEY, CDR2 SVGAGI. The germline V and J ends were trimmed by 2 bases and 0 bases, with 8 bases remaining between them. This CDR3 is CASSYLGGSYNEQFF. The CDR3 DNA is TGTGCCAGCAGTTACCTCGGGGGCTCCTACAATGAGCAGTTCTTC.

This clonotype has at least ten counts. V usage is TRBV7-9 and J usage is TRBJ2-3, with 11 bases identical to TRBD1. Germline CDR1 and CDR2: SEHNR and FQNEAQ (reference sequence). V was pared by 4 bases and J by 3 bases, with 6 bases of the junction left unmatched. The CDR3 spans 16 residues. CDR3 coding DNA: TGTGCCAGCAGCTCCTGGACAGGGGGCGAGACAGATACGCAGTATTTT. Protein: CASSSWTGGETDTQYF.

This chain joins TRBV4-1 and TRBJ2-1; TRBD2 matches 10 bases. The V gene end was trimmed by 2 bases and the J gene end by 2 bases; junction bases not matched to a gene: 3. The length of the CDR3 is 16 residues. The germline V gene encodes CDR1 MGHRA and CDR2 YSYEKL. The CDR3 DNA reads TGCGCCAGCAGCCAATTCCTAGCGGGAGCCTACAATGAGCAGTTCTTC. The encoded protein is CASSQFLAGAYNEQFF.

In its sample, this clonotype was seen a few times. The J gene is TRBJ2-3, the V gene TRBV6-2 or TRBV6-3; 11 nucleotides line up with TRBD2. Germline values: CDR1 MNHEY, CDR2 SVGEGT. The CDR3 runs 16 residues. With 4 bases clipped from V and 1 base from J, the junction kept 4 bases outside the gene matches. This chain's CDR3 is CASSWLAGGGTDTQYF. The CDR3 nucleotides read TGTGCCAGCAGTTGGCTAGCGGGGGGCGGCACAGATACGCAGTATTTT.

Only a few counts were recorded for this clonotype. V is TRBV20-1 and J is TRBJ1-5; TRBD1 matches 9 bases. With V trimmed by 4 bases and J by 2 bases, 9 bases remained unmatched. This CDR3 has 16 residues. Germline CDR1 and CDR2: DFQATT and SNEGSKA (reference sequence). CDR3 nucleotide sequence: TGCAGTGCTACAAAAACAGGGGGCAATGGCAATCAGCCCCAGCATTTT. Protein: CSATKTGGNGNQPQHF.

The DNA of the CDR3 is TGCGCCAGCAGCCAAGATCTTAAGACTAGCACAGATACGCAGTATTTT. It codes for CASSQDLKTSTDTQYF. The V gene is TRBV4-3, the J gene TRBJ2-3; D is unresolved. Trimming took 0 bases from V and 0 from J, leaving 10 bases between them. Germline values: CDR1 LGHNA, CDR2 YSLEER. This CDR3 is 16 amino acids long.

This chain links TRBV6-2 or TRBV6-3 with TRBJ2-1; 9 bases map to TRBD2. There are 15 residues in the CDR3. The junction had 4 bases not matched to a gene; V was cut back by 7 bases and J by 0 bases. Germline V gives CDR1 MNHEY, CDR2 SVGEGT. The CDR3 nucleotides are TGTGCCAGCACCGCGGGACTAGCCTCCTACAATGAGCAGTTCTTC. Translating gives CASTAGLASYNEQFF.

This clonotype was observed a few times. CDR3 amino acids: CASSPGEWSYEQYV. The DNA of the CDR3 is TGTGCCAGCAGCCCCGGGGAGTGGAGCTACGAGCAGTACGTC. The chain employs TRBV11-2 and TRBJ2-7; a possible D gene is TRBD2 (5 bases). This CDR3 has 14 amino acids. From germline, CDR1 is SGHAT and CDR2 FQNNGV. V gave up 5 bases and J gave up 3 bases, with 14 bases separating them.

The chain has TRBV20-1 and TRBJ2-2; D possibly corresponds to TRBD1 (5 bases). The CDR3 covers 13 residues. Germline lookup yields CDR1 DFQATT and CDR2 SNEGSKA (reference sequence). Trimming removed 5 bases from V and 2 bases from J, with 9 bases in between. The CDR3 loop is CSAGRGNTGELFF. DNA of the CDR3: TGCAGTGCTGGAAGGGGTAACACCGGGGAGCTGTTTTTT.